The 21 T cell receptor beta chains below all came from one sample that was sequenced in a study of blood T cell repertoires in COVID-19. The assay was immunoSEQ multiplex PCR, and TCRdb's table has in-frame clones only and misses some. This table holds about 170,000 clones, about 86% found once. Source material: peripheral blood. The receptors come from a man aged 65 to 79 with active or convalescent COVID-19.

The chain has TRBV5-1 and TRBJ2-3; perhaps TRBD1 as D (6 bases). V lost 4 bases to trimming and J lost 0 bases, with 15 bases between them. This CDR3 region has 16 residues. The germline gives CDR1 SGHRS, CDR2 YFSETQ. The CDR3 DNA sequence: TGCGCCAGCAGCATGCCGCCGGGGACAAGCACAGATACGCAGTATTTT. This codes for CASSMPPGTSTDTQYF.

The CDR3 here is CASSFEGNQPQHF. The DNA of the CDR3 is TGTGCCAGCAGTTTCGAGGGCAATCAGCCCCAGCATTTT. The chain has TRBV6-5 and TRBJ1-5; D gene ambiguous. CDR1 and CDR2 from the germline V gene are MNHEY and SVGAGI. The CDR3 contains 13 residues. V gave up 4 bases and J gave up 2 bases, with 6 bases separating them.

This rearrangement joins TRBV12-3 or TRBV12-4 to TRBJ2-5, with D perhaps matching TRBD2 (7 bases). This CDR3 has 13 residues. V was shortened by 10 bases and J by 3 bases, with 15 bases between the two germline ends. The CDR3 here is CATKEGGKETQYF. The CDR3 region has the DNA TGTGCCACAAAAGAGGGGGGGAAAGAGACCCAGTACTTC.

This clone was recorded only once. J is TRBJ1-5 and V is TRBV27; D call uncertain. CDR1 is MNHEY and CDR2 is SMNVEV in the germline V gene (reference sequence). The CDR3 is 13 residues long. Trimming removed 3 bases from V and 7 bases from J, with 10 bases in between. For the CDR3, the DNA is TGTGCCAGCAGTTTCCTAGGAGGGCAGCCCCAGCATTTT. It yields the protein CASSFLGGQPQHF.

The chain links TRBV7-2 to TRBJ1-6; D is perhaps TRBD1 (5 bases). This CDR3 is built from 15 residues. The V end lost 5 bases, the J end lost 3 bases, and 11 bases lay between the germline ends. CDR1 and CDR2 (germline): SGHTA, FQGNSA. The DNA for the CDR3 is TGTGCCAGCAGCCCACAGGTCCACTATAATTCACCCCTCCACTTT. Amino acids: CASSPQVHYNSPLHF.

The chain uses TRBV30 and TRBJ1-2; D remains ambiguous. The CDR3 length is 12 residues. V was shortened by 0 bases and J by 5 bases, with 7 bases between the two germline ends. The germline V gene encodes CDR1 GTSNPN and CDR2 SVGIG (reference sequence). CDR3 nucleotide sequence: TGTGCCTGGAGTGTATTAAATTATGGCTACACCTTC. Its protein product is CAWSVLNYGYTF.

The V gene is TRBV11-2, the J gene TRBJ2-7; the match to TRBD1 covers 9 bases. CDR3 length: 15 amino acids. The V and J ends lost 6 bases and 2 bases, in that order; junction bases with no gene match: 8. Germline CDR1 reads SGHAT; CDR2 reads FQNNGV. The CDR3 reads CASSPRRDRAYEQYF. CDR3 bases: TGTGCCAGCAGTCCCCGCCGGGACAGGGCCTACGAGCAGTACTTC.

This chain uses TRBV15 with TRBJ1-6; 7 bases align to TRBD1. V shed 6 bases and J 5 bases; nucleotides not matched to a gene: 7. Germline V gives CDR1 LNHNV, CDR2 YYDKDF (reference sequence). The CDR3 covers 15 residues. The CDR3 DNA follows: TGTGCCACCAGGCAAAGGGACAGCCATAATTCACCCCTCCACTTT. Protein sequence: CATRQRDSHNSPLHF.

V is TRBV28 and J is TRBJ1-5; D is possibly TRBD1 (6 bases). V was cut by 10 bases and J by 11 bases, with 21 bases left in between. The CDR3 loop spans 13 amino acids. Looked up from germline, CDR1 is MDHEN and CDR2 is SYDVKM. As DNA, the CDR3 is TGTGCCATTTCCGGACAGACAATCAGTTCCCAGCATTTT. Encoded protein: CAISGQTISSQHF.

The chain joins TRBV6-5 to TRBJ1-4; TRBD1 agrees at 11 bases. The CDR3 sequence is 14 residues long. V shed 7 bases and J 7 bases; nucleotides not matched to a gene: 5. The V gene's germline CDR1 is MNHEY and CDR2 SVGAGI. CDR3 region: CASKPGQGVEKLFF. CDR3 in DNA: TGTGCCAGCAAGCCGGGACAGGGGGTTGAAAAACTGTTTTTT.

In its sample, this clone was seen a few times. The J gene is TRBJ2-7, the V gene TRBV5-1, with 9 nucleotides matching TRBD2. The length of the CDR3 is 16 residues. Germline CDR1 reads SGHRS; CDR2 reads YFSETQ. The junction had 9 bases not matched to a gene; V was cut back by 2 bases and J by 3 bases. CDR3 DNA: TGCGCCAGCAGCTTCGGCGGGGGACTAGCAAACTACGAGCAGTACTTC. This codes for CASSFGGGLANYEQYF.

The V call is TRBV4-1, the J call TRBJ2-7; tentatively, D is TRBD2 (6 bases). Per the germline V gene, CDR1 is MGHRA and CDR2 is YSYEKL. Trimming left V 4 bases short and J 5 bases short, with 15 bases between. This CDR3 comprises 14 residues. The CDR3 DNA is TGCGCCAGCAGCCGGAGGGGCGAAATTCACGAGCAGTACTTC. It translates to CASSRRGEIHEQYF.

The V and J genes are TRBV3-1 (or the pseudogene TRBV3-2) and TRBJ1-4, with D maybe TRBD1 (6 bases). Trimming left V 2 bases short and J 8 bases short, with 15 bases between. Germline V gene lookup returns CDR1 LGHDT and CDR2 YNNKEL (reference sequence). CDR3 length: 15 amino acids. CDR3 amino acids: CASSQSAGTIEKLFF. The CDR3 coding sequence is TGTGCCAGCAGCCAAAGTGCCGGGACAATAGAAAAACTGTTTTTT.

This chain uses TRBV19 with TRBJ1-2; TRBD1 agrees at 7 bases. Looked up from germline, CDR1 is LNHDA and CDR2 is SQIVND (reference sequence). Trimming removed 11 bases from V and 8 bases from J; junction bases left unmatched: 8. CDR3 length: 11 residues. CDR3 sequence reads: CASRTGRGYTF. DNA for the CDR3: TGTGCCTCACGGACAGGCAGAGGCTACACCTTC.

The rearrangement uses TRBV6-4 and TRBJ2-3, with D possibly being TRBD2 (7 bases). Germline assignment: CDR1 MRHNA and CDR2 SNTAGT. Trimming took off 2 bases at V and 2 bases at J, with 11 bases between the two ends. The CDR3 runs to 15 residues. This chain's CDR3 is CASSDRRGPTDTQYF. The CDR3 region has the DNA TGTGCCAGCAGTGACAGGCGGGGGCCCACAGATACGCAGTATTTT.

The genes are TRBV4-3 and TRBJ2-1; the D is unclear. V was trimmed by 1 base and J by 6 bases, leaving 10 bases between them. CDR3 length: 14 residues. CDR1 is LGHNA, CDR2 YSLEER, per germline. For the CDR3, the DNA is TGCGCCAGCAGCCAAGCGAGCCAAGTCAATGAGCAGTTCTTC. It yields the protein CASSQASQVNEQFF.

This clone was seen just once. The J gene is TRBJ2-6, the V gene TRBV11-2; a weak D match, TRBD2 (6 bases). The CDR3 totals 18 residues. Germline V lookup: CDR1 SGHAT, CDR2 FQNNGV. V lost 1 base to trimming and J lost 3 bases, with 16 bases between them. The CDR3 DNA follows: TGTGCCAGCAGCTTAGCCCCCGGCGGGGTCCGTGGGGCCAACGTCCTGACTTTC. The encoded protein is CASSLAPGGVRGANVLTF.

The chain is built from TRBV7-2 and TRBJ1-1; maybe TRBD1 (5 bases). The germline gives CDR1 SGHTA, CDR2 FQGNSA. This CDR3 is 15 amino acids long. Trimming removed 7 bases at V and 6 bases at J, with 21 bases between. CDR3 coding DNA: TGTGCCAGCACCTATCGCGACAGCATAATCCCTGAAGCTTTCTTT. Its translation: CASTYRDSIIPEAFF.

The chain couples TRBV27 to TRBJ1-5; D unclear. V was trimmed by 1 base and J by 5 bases, leaving 15 bases between them. The V gene's germline CDR1 is MNHEY and CDR2 SMNVEV (reference sequence). The CDR3 covers 16 residues. This chain's CDR3 is CASSLYGRTFDQPQHF. CDR3 nucleotide sequence: TGTGCCAGCAGTTTATATGGCAGAACGTTCGATCAGCCCCAGCATTTT.

The J gene is TRBJ2-2, the V gene TRBV5-1; unclear D gene. Germline CDR1 and CDR2: SGHRS and YFSETQ. V was clipped by 2 bases and J by 0 bases, with 5 bases between them. The CDR3 is 14 amino acids. The CDR3 is CASSFDSNTGELFF. The CDR3 DNA reads as TGCGCCAGCAGCTTTGACTCGAACACCGGGGAGCTGTTTTTT.

This clone was found once. The chain joins TRBV28 to TRBJ1-5; D gene unclear. Trimming pared 5 bases from V and 7 bases from J, leaving 9 bases between. The CDR3 is 12 residues long. Germline CDR1 reads MDHEN; CDR2 reads SYDVKM. CDR3 DNA sequence: TGTGCCAGCAGTAAGGGAGGCCAGCCCCAGCATTTT. Amino acids: CASSKGGQPQHF.